These 29 T cell receptor beta chains were sequenced from one sample in a study of cytomegalovirus exposure and HLA in healthy donors. In the PCR, 60 Vbeta and 13 Jbeta primers were used. Sequenced by immunoSEQ multiplex PCR; TCRdb stores in-frame clones only, minus some. Here the sample spans around 150,000 clones, 87% being singletons. Sequenced material: PBMCs. The source of these receptors is a woman in her 30s in good health and CMV-seronegative.

This rearrangement joins TRBV28 to TRBJ2-4; 7 positions match TRBD1. The CDR3 length is 16 residues. After removal of 3 bases from V and 0 bases from J, the junction contained 5 bases not matched to a gene. Germline-derived CDR1 and CDR2 are MDHEN and SYDVKM. The CDR3 bases are TGTGCCAGCAGTTTGGACAGGCGTCTAGCCAAAAACATTCAGTACTTC. Translated: CASSLDRRLAKNIQYF. The complete variable domain, with remaining parts taken from reference TRBV28 and TRBJ2-4, reads DVKVTQSSRYLVKRTGEKVFLECVQDMDHENMFWYRQDPGLGLRLIYFSYDVKMKEKGDIPEGYSVSREKKERFSLILESASTNQTSMYLCASSLDRRLAKNIQYFGAGTRLSVL.

The CDR3 nucleotides are TGCGCCAGCAGGAGAAGACAGAACAATCAGCCCCAGCATTTT. Protein product: CASRRRQNNQPQHF. V usage is TRBV23-1 and J usage is TRBJ1-5, with D maybe TRBD1 (5 bases). TRBV23-1 is an ORF; its function is uncertain. Trimming took 6 bases from V and 3 from J, leaving 12 bases between them. CDR3 size: 14 residues.

V gene TRBV6-5 combines with J gene TRBJ2-4; 7 bases are shared with TRBD2. Germline V CDR1 and CDR2: MNHEY, SVGAGI. J was trimmed by 8 bases and V by 6 bases; bases with no gene match: 10. CDR3 length: 14 amino acids. CDR3 nucleotides: TGTGCCAGCAGCACCCCAGCGGGAAGGGACATTCAGTACTTC. The encoded protein is CASSTPAGRDIQYF.

The chain links TRBV28 to TRBJ2-7; no reliable D call. CDR3 length: 15 residues. Germline values: CDR1 MDHEN, CDR2 SYDVKM. Trimming removed 5 bases from V and 0 bases from J, with 14 bases in between. CDR3 sequence (DNA): TGTGCCAGCAGTCCCATGGCCACCCTCTCCTACGAGCAGTACTTC. Translation gives CASSPMATLSYEQYF.

This chain links TRBV28 with TRBJ2-6; D perhaps matches TRBD1 (7 bases). Germline V lookup: CDR1 MDHEN, CDR2 SYDVKM. Trimming removed 7 bases from V and 2 bases from J, with 15 bases in between. This CDR3 region has 16 residues. The CDR3 nucleotides are TGTGCCAGCAAGGCAGGGGGGCGGGCTGGGGCCAACGTCCTGACTTTC. This translates into CASKAGGRAGANVLTF.

This clone was found a few times. The chain uses TRBV29-1 and TRBJ2-7; no reliable D call. The CDR3 sequence is 11 residues long. The germline CDR1 and CDR2 sequences are SQVTM and ANQGSEA. Deletions cut 4 bases from V and 1 base from J, with 5 bases between. The CDR3 coding sequence is TGCAGCGTTGTTGTATCCTACGAGCAGTACTTC. It yields the protein CSVVVSYEQYF.

This rearrangement joins TRBV6-1 to TRBJ2-2; 9 positions agree with TRBD2. The CDR3 has 15 amino acids. Germline CDR1 is MNHNS and CDR2 is SASEGT. The V gene end was trimmed by 6 bases and the J gene end by 4 bases; junction bases not matched to a gene: 6. CDR3 sequence (DNA): TGTGCCAGCAGCCTTGGACTAGCGCTCACCGGGGAGCTGTTTTTT. This translates into CASSLGLALTGELFF.

The chain has TRBV27 and TRBJ2-5, with TRBD2 matching over 8 bases. The J call may not be correct, given that the DNA end is closer to TRBJ2-7. Germline lookup yields CDR1 MNHEY and CDR2 SMNVEV (reference sequence). CDR3 size: 13 residues. CDR3 coding DNA: TGTGCCAGCAGTTCCGGGGGGGCATACGAGCAGTACTTC. It yields the protein CASSSGGAYEQYF.

V usage is TRBV7-9 and J usage is TRBJ1-6; possible D gene TRBD1, 5 bases. The CDR3 runs 17 residues. V shed 5 bases and J shed 7 bases, with 21 bases lying between them. Germline CDR1 is SEHNR and CDR2 is FQNEAQ (reference sequence). The CDR3 loop is CASSRRRVQGRNSPLHF. The DNA of the CDR3 is TGTGCCAGCAGCCGCCGGAGGGTCCAGGGAAGAAATTCACCCCTCCACTTT.

This chain links TRBV19 with TRBJ1-5; 7 positions match TRBD1. This CDR3 spans 17 amino acids. J gave up 0 bases and V 5 bases, and 10 bases lay outside the gene matches. Looked up from germline, CDR1 is LNHDA and CDR2 is SQIVND (reference sequence). This CDR3 reads CASSHFLGQHSNQPQHF. The CDR3 DNA follows: TGTGCCAGTAGTCACTTCCTGGGACAGCATAGCAATCAGCCCCAGCATTTT.

This clone was seen only once. This chain joins TRBV7-2 and TRBJ2-3, with 8 positions matching TRBD2. V trimming: 5 bases; J trimming: 4 bases; junction bases outside the gene matches: 5. Germline V lookup: CDR1 SGHTA, CDR2 FQGNSA. The CDR3 has 14 amino acids. The CDR3 loop reads CASSPGLEADTQYF. CDR3 DNA sequence: TGTGCCAGCAGCCCGGGACTAGAGGCAGATACGCAGTATTTT.

Remarks on this clone: Other DNA sequences of this sample code for an identical CDR3. This chain joins TRBV28 and TRBJ2-7; D perhaps matches TRBD1 (5 bases). The CDR3 runs to 13 residues. CDR1 and CDR2 (germline): MDHEN, SYDVKM. Trimming removed 2 bases at V and 1 base at J, with 6 bases between. CDR3 protein: CASSLTGSYEQYF. In DNA, the CDR3 is TGTGCCAGCAGTTTAACAGGTTCCTACGAGCAGTACTTC.

The chain combines TRBV6-5 with TRBJ1-1; D is unresolved. V was pared by 7 bases and J by 2 bases, with 11 bases between. Germline V gene lookup returns CDR1 MNHEY and CDR2 SVGAGI. The CDR3 extends over 13 amino acids. Here the CDR3 reads CASKEAGNTEAFF. Here the CDR3 DNA reads TGTGCCAGCAAGGAGGCTGGTAACACTGAAGCTTTCTTT.

The table lists this clone with a count of one. This chain's CDR3 is CASSRAGTSRYEQYF. CDR3 coding DNA: TGTGCCAGCAGCCGGGCTGGGACTAGTCGCTACGAGCAGTACTTC. The chain recombines TRBV7-8 with TRBJ2-5; TRBD2 agrees at 8 bases. TRBJ2-7 explains the end of the DNA better; the J call may be wrong. This CDR3 comprises 15 residues. CDR1 is SGHVS and CDR2 is FQNEAQ in the germline V gene.

This sequence joins TRBV7-9 and TRBJ2-7; the D gene is possibly TRBD1 (6 bases). The CDR3 is 12 amino acids. CDR1 is SEHNR, CDR2 FQNEAQ, per germline (reference sequence). Trimming removed 5 bases at V and 3 bases at J, with 8 bases between. In nucleotides, the CDR3 is TGTGCCAGCAGCCAAGGGGGCTACGAGCAGTACTTC. Amino acid sequence: CASSQGGYEQYF.

The table lists this clone with a count of one. This chain uses TRBV2 with TRBJ1-3; weak D call: TRBD1 (6 bases). Trimming pared 4 bases from V and 4 bases from J, leaving 17 bases between. Germline values: CDR1 SNHLY, CDR2 FYNNEI. There are 16 residues in the CDR3. The CDR3 spells CASSALDRFLGNTIYF. CDR3 bases: TGTGCCAGCAGTGCCCTGGACAGATTCCTAGGAAACACCATATATTTT.

This chain uses TRBV30 with TRBJ2-5, with 9 bases aligning to TRBD2. V trimming: 0 bases; J trimming: 6 bases; junction bases outside the gene matches: 8. The germline gives CDR1 GTSNPN, CDR2 SVGIG (reference sequence). This CDR3 comprises 15 residues. The CDR3 nucleotides read TGTGCCTGGAGTGTAGGGACTAGCCTGTGGAAGACCCAGTACTTC. Translated, it gives CAWSVGTSLWKTQYF.

Details on this clone: At one end the junction does not follow the germline gene, possibly because of a read error. J is TRBJ1-3 and V is TRBV7-9; D possibly corresponds to TRBD1 (5 bases). In germline, CDR1 is SEHNR, CDR2 FQNEAQ (reference sequence). The CDR3 runs to 17 residues. CDR3 amino acids: CSSSTIRGSRSGNTIYF. In nucleotides, the CDR3 is TGTTCCAGCAGCACCATAAGGGGTTCTAGGTCTGGAAACACCATATATTTT.

This clone was picked up one time. The rearrangement joins TRBV27 to TRBJ2-3, with TRBD2 matching 15 bases. CDR1 and CDR2 from the germline V gene are MNHEY and SMNVEV (reference sequence). There are 19 residues in the CDR3. V lost 1 base and J lost 4; bases outside the gene matches: 9. The CDR3 spells CASSLFGLAGGKWPDTQYF. CDR3 DNA: TGTGCCAGCAGTTTATTCGGACTAGCGGGAGGGAAATGGCCAGATACGCAGTATTTT.

CDR3 in amino acids: CASSVGLAADTQYF. The CDR3 DNA is TGTGCCAGCAGCGTAGGGCTAGCAGCCGATACGCAGTATTTT. This chain connects TRBV9 to TRBJ2-3, with D possibly being TRBD2 (5 bases). The CDR3 has 14 residues. The V end lost 0 bases, the J end lost 6 bases, and 11 bases lay between the germline ends. Germline values: CDR1 SGDLS, CDR2 YYNGEE.

This rearrangement joins TRBV28 to TRBJ2-1; D may be TRBD1 (6 bases). CDR3 length equals 16 residues. CDR1 is MDHEN and CDR2 is SYDVKM in the germline V gene. Trimming stripped 4 bases from V and 2 bases from J, with 15 bases between. The CDR3 DNA follows: TGTGCCAGCAGTTGGGGACAAAAAACAGCCTACAATGAGCAGTTCTTC. Encoded protein: CASSWGQKTAYNEQFF.

This clone was counted between two and nine times. The chain is built from TRBV5-6 and TRBJ1-2, with D tentatively TRBD1 (5 bases). Trimming cost V 1 base and J 5 bases, with 15 bases left between them. Germline CDR1 is SGHDT and CDR2 is YYEEEE. This CDR3 has 15 residues. The CDR3 sequence is CASSLPPSGVYGYTF. The CDR3 bases are TGTGCCAGCAGCTTGCCGCCGTCGGGGGTTTATGGCTACACCTTC.

The rearrangement links TRBV7-9 to TRBJ2-7, with a weak D call TRBD1 (5 bases). Trimming shortened V by 8 bases and J by 3 bases, and 14 bases separated the two germline ends. Germline lookup yields CDR1 SEHNR and CDR2 FQNEAQ (reference sequence). The CDR3 has 13 residues. CDR3 coding DNA: TGTGCCAGCTCAGGGCAGGGTAACTACGAGCAGTACTTC. It specifies CASSGQGNYEQYF.

V gene TRBV5-1 combines with J gene TRBJ2-4; 9 nucleotides agree with TRBD2. J was trimmed by 8 bases and V by 3 bases; bases with no gene match: 3. CDR3 size: 13 residues. Germline CDR1 is SGHRS and CDR2 is YFSETQ. The CDR3 coding sequence is TGCGCCAGCAGCTCTAGCGGGAAGGACATTCAGTACTTC. Translated: CASSSSGKDIQYF.

The V gene is TRBV25-1, the J gene TRBJ2-1; TRBD1 matches at 7 bases. The CDR3 is 12 amino acids. V dropped 6 bases and J dropped 7; count of bases not matched to a gene: 3. Germline assignment: CDR1 MGHDK and CDR2 SYGVNS. The CDR3 nucleotides read TGTGCCAGCAGCGGGACAGAAAATGAGCAGTTCTTC. Translation gives CASSGTENEQFF.

This chain joins TRBV28 and TRBJ1-2; D remains unclear. Germline lookup yields CDR1 MDHEN and CDR2 SYDVKM. The CDR3 contains 12 residues. Deletions cut 4 bases from V and 5 bases from J, with 8 bases between. The CDR3 reads CASSSRRYGYTF. Here the CDR3 DNA reads TGTGCCAGCAGTTCCCGGAGATATGGCTACACCTTC.

This clone was seen just once. This chain uses TRBV2 with TRBJ1-2, with D uncertain. The CDR3 is made up of 15 amino acids. Germline V CDR1 and CDR2: SNHLY, FYNNEI. V was pared by 3 bases and J by 4 bases, with 15 bases between. In DNA, the CDR3 is TGTGCCAGCAGTGATGGTGTTACAGCGGGCTATGGCTACACCTTC. This encodes CASSDGVTAGYGYTF.

This chain uses TRBV4-3 with TRBJ2-3; 8 bases are shared with TRBD2. The V segment lost 7 bases and the J segment 11 bases; nucleotides outside the gene matches: 29. This CDR3 is built from 19 residues. Germline CDR1 is LGHNA and CDR2 is YSLEER. The chain's CDR3 is CASTFRIVFVRGAFKGQYF. The CDR3 DNA follows: TGCGCCAGCACCTTTCGTATTGTCTTCGTGCGGGGGGCCTTTAAGGGGCAGTATTTT.

The gene calls are TRBV6-1 and TRBJ1-2, with 7 bases lining up with TRBD1. The V gene's germline CDR1 is MNHNS and CDR2 SASEGT. This CDR3 contains 20 residues. The J segment lost 0 bases and the V segment lost 2 bases, leaving 18 bases of the junction unmatched. DNA for the CDR3: TGTGCCAGCAGTGAAAGGTGGCCCCCGGGACAGAATCCTTCTAACTATGGCTACACCTTC. Protein: CASSERWPPGQNPSNYGYTF.